This TCR beta chain was sequenced in a study of OX40 agonist ivuxolimab in advanced cancers. On the study more broadly: Aged roughly 20 to 85 with a mean of approximately 57 years, they were more than 80% male. Partial responses occurred in Three dose-escalation patients, one with hepatocellular carcinoma and two with cutaneous melanoma.

Concerning this clone itself: What it binds is not known.

Whole-study findings and limits: On average, CD8+ T cells showed a greater number of expanded clones than CD4+. The 0.1-3.0 mg/kg partial responders had among the lowest clonal expansion.

The repertoire was sequenced with immunoSEQ multiplex PCR; TCRdb's copy has only in-frame clones and lacks some. The sample has approximately 99,000 clones; 91% are singletons. The V gene end was trimmed by 1 base and the J gene end by 0 bases; junction bases not matched to a gene: 11. The CDR3 totals 19 residues. CDR1 is KGHSH and CDR2 is LQKENI in the germline V gene. V and J are TRBV18 and TRBJ2-2; 7 nucleotides align to TRBD2. The sample here was CD4+ or CD8+ T cells sorted from blood, taken in a trial of the OX40 agonist ivuxolimab. The sequence derives from an adult with an advanced solid tumor such as melanoma, head and neck, liver or kidney cancer. CDR3 bases: TGTGCCAGCTCACCACGCGTAGCATCACTAGCGACGAACACCGGGGAGCTGTTTTTT. This gives the protein CASSPRVASLATNTGELFF.